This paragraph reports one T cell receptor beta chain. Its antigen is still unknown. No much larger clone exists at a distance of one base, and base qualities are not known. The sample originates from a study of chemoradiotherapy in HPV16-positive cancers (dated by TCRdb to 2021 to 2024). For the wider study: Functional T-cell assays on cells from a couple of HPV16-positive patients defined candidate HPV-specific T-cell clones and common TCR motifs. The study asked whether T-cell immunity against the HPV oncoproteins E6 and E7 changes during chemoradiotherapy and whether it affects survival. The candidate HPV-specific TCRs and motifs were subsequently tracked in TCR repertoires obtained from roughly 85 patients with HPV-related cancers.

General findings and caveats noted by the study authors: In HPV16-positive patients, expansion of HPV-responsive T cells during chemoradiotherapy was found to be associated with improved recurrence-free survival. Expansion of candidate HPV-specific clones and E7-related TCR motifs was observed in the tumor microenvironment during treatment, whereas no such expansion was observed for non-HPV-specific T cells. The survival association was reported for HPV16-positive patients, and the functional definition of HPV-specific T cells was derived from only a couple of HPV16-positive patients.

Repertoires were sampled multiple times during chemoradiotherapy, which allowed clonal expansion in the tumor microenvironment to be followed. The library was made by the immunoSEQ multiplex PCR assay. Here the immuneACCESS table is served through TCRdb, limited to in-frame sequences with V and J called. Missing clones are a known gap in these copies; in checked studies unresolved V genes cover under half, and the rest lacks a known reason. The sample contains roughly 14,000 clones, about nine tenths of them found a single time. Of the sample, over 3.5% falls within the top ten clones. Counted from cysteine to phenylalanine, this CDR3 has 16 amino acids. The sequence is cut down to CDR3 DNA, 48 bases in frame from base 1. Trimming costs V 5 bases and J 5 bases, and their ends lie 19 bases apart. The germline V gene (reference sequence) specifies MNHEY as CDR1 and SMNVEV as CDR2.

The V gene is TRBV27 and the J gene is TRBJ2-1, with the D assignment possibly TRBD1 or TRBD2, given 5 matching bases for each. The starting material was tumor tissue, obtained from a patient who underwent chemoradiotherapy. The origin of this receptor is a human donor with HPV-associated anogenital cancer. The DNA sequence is TGTGCCAGCAGTCGGCGACCCTTGAGGGGCAACAATGAGCAGTTCTTC. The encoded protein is CASSRRPLRGNNEQFF.